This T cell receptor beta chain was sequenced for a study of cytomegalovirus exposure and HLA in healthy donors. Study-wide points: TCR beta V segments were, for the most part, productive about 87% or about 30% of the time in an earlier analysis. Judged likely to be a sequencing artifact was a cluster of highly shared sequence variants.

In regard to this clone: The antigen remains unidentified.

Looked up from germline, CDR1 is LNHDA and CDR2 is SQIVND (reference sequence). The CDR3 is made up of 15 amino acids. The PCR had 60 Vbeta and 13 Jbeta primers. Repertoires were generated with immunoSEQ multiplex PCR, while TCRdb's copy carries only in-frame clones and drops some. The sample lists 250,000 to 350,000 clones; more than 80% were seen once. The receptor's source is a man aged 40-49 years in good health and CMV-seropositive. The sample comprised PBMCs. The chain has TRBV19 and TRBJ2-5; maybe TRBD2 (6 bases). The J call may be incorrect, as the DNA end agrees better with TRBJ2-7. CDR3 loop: CASSARDGSSYEQYF. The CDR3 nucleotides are TGTGCCAGTAGTGCGCGGGACGGTAGCTCCTACGAGCAGTACTTC.